The 18 T cell receptor beta chains below all came from one sample that was sequenced in a study of blood T cell repertoires in COVID-19 (dated by TCRdb to about 2020). Library preparation was by the immunoSEQ multiplex PCR assay. What TCRdb holds here is the immuneACCESS table cut down to in-frame rearrangements. Part of the clones is not present; checked against another copy, under half of the missing clones reflect an unresolved V gene, and the others are unexplained. Counted in this sample were roughly 400,000 clones; roughly 90% of them appeared once. The ten largest account for 1.4% to 1.5% of the sample. The sequenced sample was PBMCs or T cells enriched from blood (not recorded which). The receptors here all came from a woman aged 18-29 years who had been exposed to COVID-19.

Points on this clone: This sequence may be a read error, since a much larger clone differs from it by one base. The chain carries TRBV2 and TRBJ1-1, with D hard to call. Germline V gives CDR1 SNHLY, CDR2 FYNNEI. The CDR3 is 13 amino acids. The V gene lost 5 bases and the J gene lost 1 base, with 8 bases spanning the gap. CDR3 sequence (DNA): TGTGCCAGCAGTCTCGACACGAACACTGAAGCTTTCTTT. Its protein is CASSLDTNTEAFF.

The chain joins TRBV9 to TRBJ1-4, with TRBD1 as a possible D gene (6 bases). CDR1 and CDR2 (germline): SGDLS, YYNGEE. The V and J ends lost 0 bases and 5 bases respectively, with 11 bases between them. The CDR3 is made up of 15 amino acids. This chain's CDR3 is CASSVEGGRNEKLFF. The CDR3 DNA reads as TGTGCCAGCAGCGTAGAGGGGGGGCGGAATGAAAAACTGTTTTTT. Together with reference TRBV9 and TRBJ1-4, the CDR3 gives the full variable domain: DSGVTQTPKHLITATGQRVTLRCSPRSGDLSVYWYQQSLDQGLQFLIQYYNGEERAKGNILERFSAQQFPDLHSELNLSSLELGDSALYFCASSVEGGRNEKLFFGSGTQLSVL.

V and J are TRBV20-1 and TRBJ2-1; possibly TRBD2 for D (5 bases). This CDR3 has 11 residues. Germline CDR1 and CDR2: DFQATT and SNEGSKA (reference sequence). V dropped 4 bases and J dropped 6 bases, with 7 bases sitting between them. The CDR3 nucleotides read TGCAGTGCTAACGGACTCAATGAGCAGTTCTTC. Translation: CSANGLNEQFF.

The gene calls are TRBV11-3 and TRBJ2-1, with D possibly matching TRBD2 (5 bases). Trimming stripped 4 bases from V and 0 bases from J, with 13 bases between. The CDR3 spans 16 residues. Per the germline V gene, CDR1 is SGHNT and CDR2 is YENEEA. In nucleotides, the CDR3 is TGTGCCAGCAGCTCCCCCGGGGTGAGCTCCTACAATGAGCAGTTCTTC. Its translation is CASSSPGVSSYNEQFF.

The chain has TRBV7-9 and TRBJ2-1, with TRBD2 matching over 9 bases. CDR3 length: 16 amino acids. Unmatched junction bases numbered 2, after V lost 0 bases and J lost 2 bases. Germline V gene data show CDR1 as SEHNR and CDR2 as FQNEAQ (reference sequence). CDR3 sequence: CASSLAREGPYNEQFF. For the CDR3, the DNA is TGTGCCAGCAGCTTAGCGCGGGAGGGGCCCTACAATGAGCAGTTCTTC.

V usage is TRBV5-6 and J usage is TRBJ1-5; TRBD1 is a possible D gene (5 bases). Germline V CDR1 and CDR2: SGHDT, YYEEEE. The ends were cut back, 4 bases at V and 5 bases at J, with 16 bases in the middle. The CDR3 is 15 residues long. CDR3 DNA: TGTGCCAGCAGCCTGGGCTTTCTAGGGGATCAGCCCCAGCATTTT. The encoded protein is CASSLGFLGDQPQHF. Variable domain in full (rest from reference TRBV5-6 and TRBJ1-5): DAGVTQSPTHLIKTRGQQVTLRCSPKSGHDTVSWYQQALGQGPQFIFQYYEEEERQRGNFPDRFSGHQFPNYSSELNVNALLLGDSALYLCASSLGFLGDQPQHFGDGTRLSIL.

The CDR3 DNA reads TGTGCCAGCTCACCAGAGGGGGTCGGCTATGGCTACACCTTC. This translates into CASSPEGVGYGYTF. The rearrangement uses TRBV18 and TRBJ1-2; the D gene is possibly TRBD1 (6 bases). V gave up 2 bases and J gave up 4 bases, with 11 bases separating them. The CDR3 spans 14 residues. Germline V lookup: CDR1 KGHSH, CDR2 LQKENI.

The chain carries TRBV7-9 and TRBJ2-1, with 13 bases lining up with TRBD2. Germline CDR1 SEHNR, CDR2 FQNEAQ (reference sequence). The CDR3 is 16 residues long. J was trimmed by 7 bases and V by 5 bases; bases with no gene match: 8. This CDR3 is CASSPTSGRVVNEQFF. CDR3 bases: TGTGCCAGCAGCCCTACTAGCGGGAGGGTGGTGAATGAGCAGTTCTTC.

The chain is built from TRBV28 and TRBJ1-3; D is uncertain. The germline V gene has CDR1 MDHEN and CDR2 SYDVKM. CDR3 length: 16 residues. V lost 2 bases to trimming and J lost 4 bases, with 15 bases between them. The CDR3 is CASSLIGMAPGNTIYF. Here the CDR3 DNA reads TGTGCCAGCAGTTTAATTGGCATGGCCCCCGGAAACACCATATATTTT.

The chain recombines TRBV5-5 with TRBJ2-7; 7 bases align to TRBD1. The CDR3 covers 14 residues. Trimming at V came to 3 bases and at J to 6 bases, leaving 9 bases not matched to a gene. CDR1 and CDR2 from the germline V gene are SGHKS and YYEKEE (reference sequence). In nucleotides, the CDR3 is TGTGCCAGCAGCTGGCCCGGGACAGTTCCCGAGCAGTACTTC. The encoded protein is CASSWPGTVPEQYF. The full variable domain, with the rest looked up from reference TRBV5-5 and TRBJ2-7, is DAGVTQSPTHLIKTRGQQVTLRCSPISGHKSVSWYQQVLGQGPQFIFQYYEKEERGRGNFPDRFSARQFPNYSSELNVNALLLGDSALYLCASSWPGTVPEQYFGPGTRLTVT.

The V call is TRBV5-5, the J call TRBJ2-2, with D possibly being TRBD1 (5 bases). Per germline, CDR1 SGHKS and CDR2 YYEKEE (reference sequence). V was trimmed by 4 bases and J by 3 bases, leaving 13 bases between them. The CDR3 extends over 15 amino acids. Written as DNA, the CDR3 is TGTGCCAGCAGCCCCAGGGCTCTGGACACCGGGGAGCTGTTTTTT. It is translated as CASSPRALDTGELFF.

This sequence joins TRBV25-1 and TRBJ1-2, with a possible D match to TRBD1 (6 bases). Looked up from germline, CDR1 is MGHDK and CDR2 is SYGVNS. The CDR3 is made up of 13 amino acids. V was cut by 4 bases and J by 4 bases, with 10 bases left in between. The CDR3 here is CASSVGRGYGYTF. The CDR3 nucleotides are TGTGCCAGCAGTGTCGGCAGGGGCTATGGCTACACCTTC.

The J gene is TRBJ1-2, the V gene TRBV19; 7 bases line up with TRBD1. CDR3 length: 14 residues. The V gene end was trimmed by 3 bases and the J gene end by 7 bases; junction bases not matched to a gene: 8. Germline V gene lookup returns CDR1 LNHDA and CDR2 SQIVND (reference sequence). CDR3 coding DNA: TGTGCCAGTAGTATCTTACAGGGGACCAGTGGCTACACCTTC. Its protein product is CASSILQGTSGYTF.

This CDR3 reads CASSHGQGNYGYTF. The CDR3 DNA is TGTGCCAGCAGCCACGGACAGGGTAACTATGGCTACACCTTC. The chain combines TRBV3-1 (or the pseudogene TRBV3-2) with TRBJ1-2, with TRBD1 matching over 8 bases. The CDR3 sequence is 14 residues long. CDR1 is LGHDT, CDR2 YNNKEL, per germline (reference sequence). V gave up 3 bases and J gave up 1 base; unmatched junction bases: 1.

CDR3 protein: CASNTLGQLSEYEQYF. In nucleotides, the CDR3 is TGTGCCAGCAACACCTTGGGACAGTTGAGTGAATACGAGCAGTACTTC. The J gene is TRBJ2-7, the V gene TRBV2; TRBD1 agrees at 7 bases. CDR1 is SNHLY, CDR2 FYNNEI, per germline. The CDR3 loop spans 16 amino acids. V gave up 7 bases and J gave up 4 bases; unmatched junction bases: 16.

This clone occurred once. The chain joins TRBV19 to TRBJ1-2, with TRBD1 as a possible D gene (6 bases). The V end was cut by 7 bases, the J end by 4 bases, with 13 bases between. The V gene's germline CDR1 is LNHDA and CDR2 SQIVND (reference sequence). CDR3 size: 13 residues. The CDR3: CASKITGSYGYTF. Written as DNA, the CDR3 is TGTGCCAGTAAAATAACAGGGTCCTATGGCTACACCTTC.

J is TRBJ2-7 and V is TRBV3-1 (or the pseudogene TRBV3-2); TRBD2 aligns across 7 bases. The germline V gene has CDR1 LGHDT and CDR2 YNNKEL (reference sequence). V trimming: 0 bases; J trimming: 0 bases; junction bases outside the gene matches: 8. The CDR3 spans 17 residues. The CDR3 protein is CASSQDHLAVSSYEQYF. The CDR3 DNA is TGTGCCAGCAGCCAAGATCATCTAGCGGTGAGCTCCTACGAGCAGTACTTC.

This rearrangement joins TRBV5-6 to TRBJ2-7; 8 bases agree with TRBD1. With 0 bases clipped from V and 5 bases from J, the junction kept 4 bases outside the gene matches. The CDR3 runs to 14 residues. The germline V gene encodes CDR1 SGHDT and CDR2 YYEEEE. The CDR3 region has the DNA TGTGCCAGCAGCTTGGTCAGGGGGCTGGACGAGCAGTACTTC. Translating it yields CASSLVRGLDEQYF.